The rows below give T cell receptor beta chains drawn from one sample of a study of T cells in Graves' hyperthyroidism and ophthalmopathy. MiXCR, applied by TCRdb to the multiplex PCR reads, yields one record per CDR3 protein. The sample lists a few hundred thousand distinct CDR3 sequences, 15% to 20% occurring once. Input material: blood. Receptors originate from a young woman with Graves' ophthalmopathy. Each CDR3 is given with its conserved first and last residue. A D gene is named only where the DNA matches it firmly. Size tells how often a clone was seen (once, few, many) or the class of an expanded clone, and some rows leave it out.

j_gene	d_gene	v_gene	abundance	CDR3aa	CDR3nt
TRBJ1-4	.	TRBV28	.	CASSRYGLRGEKLFF	TGTGCCAGCAGTCGATACGGGCTCAGAGGGGAAAAACTGTTTTTT
TRBJ2-1	.	TRBV20-1	many	CSAQTGPSYNEQFF	TGCAGTGCCCAAACAGGACCTTCCTACAATGAGCAGTTCTTC
TRBJ1-1	.	TRBV19	.	CASSIVGSGPNTEAFF	TGTGCCAGTAGTATAGTGGGATCTGGGCCGAACACTGAAGCTTTCTTT
TRBJ1-1	.	TRBV28	many	CASSSSQVEAFF	TGTGCCAGCAGCTCCAGCCAGGTTGAAGCTTTCTTT
TRBJ1-5	.	TRBV12-3/TRBV12-4	few	CASTDTINQPQHF	TGTGCCAGCACCGACACAATCAATCAGCCCCAGCATTTT
TRBJ2-5	.	TRBV9	many	CASSARVSDRNRDQYF	TGTGCCAGCAGCGCCCGGGTCAGCGATCGGAACCGTGACCAGTACTTC
TRBJ1-5	.	TRBV28	many	CASSLYLSLGTLKNNQPQHF	TGTGCCAGCAGTTTATACCTCTCATTAGGGACTCTAAAGAACAATCAGCCCCAGCATTTT
TRBJ2-2	.	TRBV6-1	.	CASSELGVPGELFF	TGTGCCAGCAGTGAACTGGGGGTTCCCGGGGAGCTGTTTTTT
TRBJ2-7	.	TRBV7-9	many	CASSELYEQYF	TGTGCCAGCAGCGAGCTCTACGAGCAGTACTTC
TRBJ2-3	TRBD1	TRBV20-1	many	CSASPVGQASTDTQYF	TGCAGTGCTAGCCCAGTTGGACAGGCAAGCACAGATACGCAGTATTTT
TRBJ2-2	.	TRBV3-1	many	CASSPLPLGELFF	TGTGCCAGCAGCCCCCTACCGTTGGGGGAGCTGTTTTTT
TRBJ2-7	.	TRBV20-1	many	CSVSTGVPYEQYF	TGCAGTGTATCGACAGGAGTTCCCTACGAGCAGTACTTC
TRBJ1-2	.	TRBV28	.	CASSPPRDYGYTF	TGTGCCAGCAGTCCCCCGCGGGACTATGGCTACACCTTC
TRBJ1-3	TRBD1	TRBV9	.	CASSVEPGTGHGNTIYF	TGTGCCAGCAGCGTCGAACCCGGGACAGGGCACGGAAACACCATATATTTT
TRBJ1-1	TRBD1	TRBV30	.	CAFRGGGNTEAFF	TGTGCCTTTAGAGGGGGCGGGAACACTGAAGCTTTCTTT
TRBJ2-5	.	TRBV20-1	many	CSAIPMGGENQETQYF	TGCAGTGCTATTCCAATGGGGGGCGAGAATCAAGAGACCCAGTACTTC
TRBJ2-7	.	TRBV6-1	few	CASRQTPGQQYF	TGTGCCAGCAGGCAGACCCCTGGACAGCAGTACTTC
TRBJ2-1	TRBD1	TRBV20-1	many	CSASPGQEEQFF	TGCAGTGCTAGCCCAGGACAGGAGGAGCAGTTCTTC
TRBJ2-7	TRBD2	TRBV20-1	.	CSARASGYEQYF	TGCAGTGCTAGGGCTAGCGGCTACGAGCAGTACTTC
TRBJ1-5	TRBD1	TRBV12-3/TRBV12-4	many	CASRSRGIGNQPQHF	TGTGCCAGCAGGTCCAGGGGGATAGGTAATCAGCCCCAGCATTTT
TRBJ2-5	.	TRBV4-1	.	CASSQVPGAETQYF	TGCGCCAGCAGCCAAGTTCCGGGGGCAGAGACCCAGTACTTC
TRBJ1-1	.	TRBV20-1	few	CSARPERGEAFF	TGCAGTGCCCGCCCGGAGCGGGGTGAAGCTTTCTTT
TRBJ1-5	.	TRBV4-1	.	CASSRSEGLNQPQHF	TGCGCCAGCAGCCGGTCGGAGGGGCTCAATCAGCCCCAGCATTTT
TRBJ2-1	.	TRBV5-1	.	CASRVSPPRAGRLHEQFF	TGCGCCAGCAGGGTCAGCCCCCCAAGGGCAGGGCGCCTACATGAGCAGTTCTTC
TRBJ2-7	TRBD1	TRBV7-9	many	CASTTGGSYEQYF	TGTGCCAGCACGACAGGGGGCTCCTACGAGCAGTACTTC
TRBJ1-2	.	TRBV6-1	few	CASSSGAITYGYTF	TGTGCCAGCAGTTCTGGGGCTATTACCTATGGCTACACCTTC
TRBJ1-1	.	TRBV29-1	few	CSVGEGYTEAFF	TGCAGCGTTGGAGAGGGGTACACTGAAGCTTTCTTT
TRBJ1-2	.	TRBV20-1	few	CLTVGDYGYTF	TGCTTAACGGTCGGCGACTATGGCTACACCTTC
TRBJ2-5	TRBD2	TRBV4-1	.	CASSQRTSGSSETQYF	TGCGCCAGCAGCCAGAGGACTAGCGGGAGTAGTGAGACCCAGTACTTC
TRBJ2-5	TRBD2	TRBV28	few	CASSRRGGVETQYF	TGTGCCAGCAGCCGGCGGGGGGGGGTTGAGACCCAGTACTTC
TRBJ2-3	TRBD2	TRBV9	few	CASSVAMSARGNTQYF	TGTGCCAGCAGCGTGGCCATGTCCGCGCGGGGGAATACGCAGTATTTT
TRBJ1-2	.	TRBV20-1	many	CSAREGQGYTF	TGCAGTGCCAGGGAGGGTCAGGGCTACACCTTC
TRBJ1-5	TRBD1	TRBV28	few	CASSLQGAQPQHF	TGTGCCAGCAGTTTACAGGGGGCTCAGCCCCAGCATTTT
TRBJ2-7	TRBD2	TRBV2	.	CASTDSLAGGGYEQYF	TGTGCCAGCACCGACTCATTAGCGGGAGGAGGTTACGAGCAGTACTTC
TRBJ1-5	.	TRBV12-3/TRBV12-4	.	CASSLQMRGRVDQPQHF	TGTGCCAGCAGTTTACAGATGAGAGGCAGGGTAGATCAGCCCCAGCATTTT
TRBJ2-1	.	TRBV28	many	CASSRSVWIGDEQFF	TGTGCCAGCAGCCGTTCGGTTTGGATAGGGGATGAGCAGTTCTTC